This TCR beta chain was captured in a study of response to subunit inactivated influenza vaccine. Study observations and caveats: Authors suggested each seasonal influenza vaccination recruits few new T cells.

Comments on this clonotype: Its antigen is still unknown. The germline gene is not matched at one end of the junction; a read error may be the cause.

The germline gives CDR1 SNHLY, CDR2 FYNNEI. The CDR3 is 12 amino acids. One entry per CDR3 protein results from TCRdb running MiXCR on the RT-PCR reads. Seen here are about 650,000 distinct CDR3 sequences, 12% to 15% observed once, and the top ten hold 7.5% to 8%. This TCR was sampled from a man between 50 and 59 years old who received an inactivated influenza vaccine. Sequences were derived from PBMCs from blood, sampled approximately 15 days before vaccination. J is TRBJ1-1 and V is TRBV2, with D perhaps matching TRBD1 (5 bases). Here the CDR3 reads CASREGTGEAFF. The DNA for the CDR3 is TGTGCCAGCAGGGAAGGGACGGGTGAAGCTTTCTTT.